The 11 T cell receptor beta chains below were found in one sample sequenced in a study of T cells in narcolepsy. The assay was immunoSEQ multiplex PCR, and TCRdb's table has in-frame clones only and misses some. This table has some 1,700 clones, more than 20% appearing once. These receptors are not linked to any known antigen. Specimen: cultured CD4+ T cells from cerebrospinal fluid. These receptor sequences come from a human donor with narcolepsy.

Only a few counts were recorded for this clone. The chain couples TRBV5-1 to TRBJ1-2; D gene ambiguous. Trimming took off 1 base at V and 4 bases at J, with 8 bases between the two ends. This CDR3 has 13 amino acids. Germline values: CDR1 SGHRS, CDR2 YFSETQ. The CDR3 sequence is CASSLSQSYGYTF. The CDR3 DNA sequence: TGCGCCAGCAGCTTGAGCCAGAGCTATGGCTACACCTTC.

By share of the sample, this clone is large. The CDR3 DNA reads as TGTGCCAGTAGTAGGTGGGATGAGCAGTTCTTC. Encoded protein: CASSRWDEQFF. The genes are TRBV19 and TRBJ2-1; no firm D call. This CDR3 is 11 amino acids long. Germline V gene lookup returns CDR1 LNHDA and CDR2 SQIVND (reference sequence). V was clipped by 4 bases and J by 8 bases, with 6 bases between them.

V is TRBV27 and J is TRBJ2-7; possible D gene TRBD1, 6 bases. The V end lost 8 bases, the J end lost 2 bases, and 19 bases lay between the germline ends. Germline CDR1 is MNHEY and CDR2 is SMNVEV (reference sequence). The CDR3 is 15 residues long. DNA for the CDR3: TGTGCCAGCGGACAAACGACAGGTGCCGCCTACGAGCAGTACTTC. Encoded protein: CASGQTTGAAYEQYF.

By share of the sample, this clone is large. The rearrangement joins TRBV10-3 to TRBJ1-3, with 10 bases that match TRBD1. J was trimmed by 0 bases and V by 6 bases; bases with no gene match: 20. The CDR3 sequence is 21 residues long. Germline V gene sequence: CDR1 ENHRY, CDR2 SYGVKD. The CDR3 nucleotides are TGTGCCATCAGCTCTTCCCCCCCAAGCCGGGACAGGGGAGACTCTGGAAACACCATATATTTT. Translating gives CAISSSPPSRDRGDSGNTIYF.

Only one count was recorded for this clone. The chain employs TRBV5-6 and TRBJ2-5; 7 bases map to TRBD1. Looked up from germline, CDR1 is SGHDT and CDR2 is YYEEEE. The CDR3 consists of 13 residues. After removal of 3 bases from V and 4 bases from J, the junction contained 3 bases not matched to a gene. The DNA for the CDR3 is TGTGCCAGCAGCTGGACAGGAGGAGAGACCCAGTACTTC. This sequence encodes CASSWTGGETQYF.

The genes are TRBV5-1 and TRBJ2-7, with D possibly matching TRBD2 (7 bases). Trimming removed 4 bases at V and 1 base at J, with 18 bases between. The CDR3 has 16 residues. CDR1 SGHRS and CDR2 YFSETQ come from the germline V gene. The CDR3 loop is CASSPLGGAGSYEQYF. The CDR3 coding sequence is TGCGCCAGCAGCCCCCTGGGGGGGGCCGGGTCCTACGAGCAGTACTTC.

This clone was counted between two and nine times. The DNA of the CDR3 is TGTGCCAGCAGCTACTCGGACGGGGAGAGTTACGAGCAGTACTTC. This encodes CASSYSDGESYEQYF. The chain links TRBV11-2 to TRBJ2-7; possibly TRBD2 for D (5 bases). This CDR3 region has 15 residues. The V end lost 4 bases, the J end lost 4 bases, and 17 bases lay between the germline ends. CDR1 and CDR2 from the germline V gene are SGHAT and FQNNGV.

The CDR3 DNA reads TGTGCCAGCGGACAAACGACAGGTGCCGCCTACGAGCAGTACTTC. This codes for CASGQTTGAAYEQYF. The chain recombines TRBV6-5 with TRBJ2-7; weak D call: TRBD1 (6 bases). Germline V gene data show CDR1 as MNHEY and CDR2 as SVGAGI. Between the trimmed V and J ends, which lost 8 bases and 2 bases, there was a span of 19 bases. The CDR3 runs to 15 residues.

The rearrangement uses TRBV6-8 and TRBJ1-5; no reliable D call. Germline CDR1 MNHGY, CDR2 SAAAGT. V lost 2 bases and J lost 9, with 11 bases in between. This CDR3 is built from 13 residues. The DNA of the CDR3 is TGTGCCAGCAGTTACGGGTACCTTACGCCCCAGCATTTT. Translation: CASSYGYLTPQHF.

A remark on this clone: It is likely a read error: a sequence one base away is far more abundant. V usage is TRBV4-3 and J usage is TRBJ1-3; D is perhaps TRBD1 (5 bases). The CDR3 is made up of 17 amino acids. The germline V and J ends were trimmed by 3 bases and 2 bases, with 17 bases remaining between them. The V gene's germline CDR1 is LGHNA and CDR2 YSLEER. CDR3 sequence (DNA): TGCGCCAGCAGCCAGGGGTTGGGCGGGGCGCCTGGAAACACCATATATTTT. It yields the protein CASSQGLGGAPGNTIYF.

In regard to this clone: It is likely a read error: a sequence one base away is far more abundant. Different DNA sequences within this sample yield the same CDR3. The chain recombines TRBV10-3 with TRBJ1-5; D is uncertain. Germline CDR1 reads ENHRY; CDR2 reads SYGVKD. CDR3 length equals 14 residues. Here the CDR3 DNA reads TGTGCCAGCAGTGAGTCGGGTCTCAATCAGCCCCAGCATTTT. This encodes CASSESGLNQPQHF.